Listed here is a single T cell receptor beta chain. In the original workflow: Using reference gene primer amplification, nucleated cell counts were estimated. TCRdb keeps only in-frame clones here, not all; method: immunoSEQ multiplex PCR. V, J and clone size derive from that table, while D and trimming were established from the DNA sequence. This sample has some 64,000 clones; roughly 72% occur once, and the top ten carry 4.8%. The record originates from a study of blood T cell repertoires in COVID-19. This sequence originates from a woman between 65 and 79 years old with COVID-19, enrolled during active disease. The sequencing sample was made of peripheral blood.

The CDR3 coding sequence is TGTGCCAGCAGCTTAGAGAGGGACAATGAGCAGTTCTTC. This translates into CASSLERDNEQFF. This chain links TRBV11-3 with TRBJ2-1; perhaps TRBD2 as D (5 bases). The CDR3 spans 13 residues. The V and J ends lost 0 bases and 5 bases respectively, with 5 bases between them. Germline V CDR1 and CDR2: SGHNT, YENEEA.